A single sample gave rise to the 31 T cell receptor beta chains below, sequenced in a study of immune characterization of retroperitoneal liposarcoma. TCRdb passed the PCR reads through MiXCR, listing each CDR3 protein once. In the table there are several thousand distinct CDR3 sequences, approximately 29% of which are singletons. Specimen: blood. All receptors derive from a male donor with retroperitoneal liposarcoma.

In this sample, this clonotype turned up many times. The chain joins TRBV4-1 to TRBJ2-3, with 8 bases lining up with TRBD1. J was trimmed by 0 bases and V by 1 base; bases with no gene match: 3. Per germline, CDR1 MGHRA and CDR2 YSYEKL. The CDR3 is made up of 16 amino acids. CDR3 in amino acids: CASSQGRDRSTDTQYF. The CDR3 nucleotides are TGCGCCAGCAGCCAAGGCCGGGACAGGAGCACAGATACGCAGTATTTT.

The J gene is TRBJ2-5, the V gene TRBV7-8, with 8 bases matching TRBD2. The closer fit of TRBJ2-1 to the DNA end suggests the J call may be wrong. In germline, CDR1 is SGHVS, CDR2 FQNEAQ. CDR3 length: 14 residues. DNA for the CDR3: TGTGCCAGCAGCTTAGACCGACTAGCGAATGAGCAGTTCTTC. Its protein is CASSLDRLANEQFF.

By frequency in the sample, this clonotype is medium-sized. The chain recombines TRBV11-1 with TRBJ1-2; TRBD1 matches 8 bases. The germline CDR1 and CDR2 sequences are SGHAT and FQDESV (reference sequence). V dropped 5 bases and J dropped 6; count of bases not matched to a gene: 5. The CDR3 length is 13 residues. CDR3 nucleotide sequence: TGTGCCAGCAGCCGACAGGGGACTGATGGCTACACCTTC. Translating it yields CASSRQGTDGYTF.

The chain recombines TRBV7-2 with TRBJ2-1; the D gene is possibly TRBD2 (5 bases). With the DNA end fitting TRBJ2-7 better, the J assignment may be wrong. Germline V gene data show CDR1 as SGHTA and CDR2 as FQGNSA. The CDR3 length is 15 residues. The DNA of the CDR3 is TGTGCCAGCAGCACAAGTCGAGGGATTCTCAACGAGCAGTACTTC. Residues: CASSTSRGILNEQYF.

The chain combines TRBV7-3 with TRBJ2-2; D possibly corresponds to TRBD2 (6 bases). Germline CDR1 is SGHTA and CDR2 is FQGTGA. V lost 5 bases, J lost 2 bases, and 12 bases lay in between. The CDR3 runs to 15 residues. DNA for the CDR3: TGTGCCAGCAGCCCCGGGACTCCCAACACCGGGGAGCTGTTTTTT. Translation gives CASSPGTPNTGELFF.

This clonotype was seen more than once but under ten times. V is TRBV11-2 and J is TRBJ1-2; D is unresolved. The V and J ends lost 4 bases and 5 bases respectively, with 11 bases between them. Germline V gene sequence: CDR1 SGHAT, CDR2 FQNNGV. The CDR3 contains 13 residues. The CDR3 sequence is CASSSRGSYGYTF. The CDR3 region has the DNA TGTGCCAGCAGCTCTCGAGGCAGTTATGGCTACACCTTC.

The table lists this clonotype with many counts. This chain joins TRBV28 and TRBJ2-1; the match to TRBD2 covers 7 bases. The J call may be faulty, since TRBJ2-7 better matches the DNA end. From germline, CDR1 is MDHEN and CDR2 SYDVKM. The CDR3 length is 14 residues. CDR3 nucleotide sequence: TGTGCCAGCAGTTTTATTCTAGCGGTCTACGAGCAGTACTTC. Its protein is CASSFILAVYEQYF.

The chain joins TRBV7-2 to TRBJ2-1, with D uncertain. This CDR3 has 15 residues. The germline V and J ends were trimmed by 5 bases and 0 bases, with 11 bases remaining between them. Germline lookup yields CDR1 SGHTA and CDR2 FQGNSA. The CDR3 reads CASSLSWSSYNEQFF. CDR3 coding DNA: TGTGCCAGCAGCCTTAGCTGGAGCTCCTACAATGAGCAGTTCTTC.

In its sample, this clonotype was seen once. The V and J genes are TRBV9 and TRBJ1-1; perhaps TRBD1 as D (5 bases). CDR1 is SGDLS, CDR2 YYNGEE, per germline. The CDR3 is 13 residues long. V was trimmed by 4 bases and J by 4 bases, leaving 11 bases between them. CDR3 in amino acids: CASSPRGSTEAFF. CDR3 DNA sequence: TGTGCCAGCAGCCCACGGGGGAGCACTGAAGCTTTCTTT.

V is TRBV6-6 and J is TRBJ2-3, with D maybe TRBD2 (6 bases). Germline-derived CDR1 and CDR2 are MNHNY and SVGAGI (reference sequence). The CDR3 extends over 16 amino acids. Trimming took 0 bases from V and 1 from J, leaving 11 bases between them. The DNA of the CDR3 is TGTGCCAGCAGTTACTCGGGACTGAGGGGCACAGATACGCAGTATTTT. It yields the protein CASSYSGLRGTDTQYF.

V usage is TRBV12-3 or TRBV12-4 and J usage is TRBJ2-1; 8 nucleotides agree with TRBD2. The CDR3 runs 17 residues. After removal of 3 bases from V and 6 bases from J, the junction contained 13 bases not matched to a gene. CDR3 nucleotides: TGTGCCAGCAGTTTTTACGTCACTAGCGGTTTGCCCAATGAGCAGTTCTTC. Amino acids: CASSFYVTSGLPNEQFF.

As for this clonotype: A read error may account for a junction end that differs from germline. The rearrangement joins TRBV6-4 to TRBJ2-6; D unresolved. The CDR3 contains 17 residues. Germline V lookup: CDR1 MRHNA, CDR2 SNTAGT. The DNA of the CDR3 is TGTGCCAGCGGTGACCCAGGCCCCGGTTCTGGGGCCAACGTCCTGACTTTC. The encoded protein is CASGDPGPGSGANVLTF.

The V gene is TRBV6-6, the J gene TRBJ2-2; D is undetermined. Germline-derived CDR1 and CDR2 are MNHNY and SVGAGI (reference sequence). This CDR3 region has 12 residues. V was trimmed by 4 bases and J by 7 bases, leaving 7 bases between them. The CDR3 nucleotides are TGTGCCAGCAGTTCAGGAAACGGGGAGCTGTTTTTT. Residues: CASSSGNGELFF.

V and J are TRBV6-1 and TRBJ2-7, with 7 bases fitting TRBD2. The V gene's germline CDR1 is MNHNS and CDR2 SASEGT. V lost 5 bases and J lost 7; bases outside the gene matches: 5. CDR3 size: 12 residues. Here the CDR3 reads CASSSDGGEQYF. DNA of the CDR3: TGTGCCAGCAGTTCGGACGGGGGGGAGCAGTACTTC.

The chain carries TRBV30 and TRBJ2-5; D is unresolved. Gene TRBJ2-1 matches the end of the DNA better, so the J call may be wrong. The CDR3 is made up of 12 amino acids. Germline CDR1 reads GTSNPN; CDR2 reads SVGIG (reference sequence). The CDR3 is CAWESPGNEQFF. The DNA of the CDR3 is TGTGCCTGGGAGAGCCCTGGCAATGAGCAGTTCTTC.

The V call is TRBV27, the J call TRBJ2-1; 7 positions match TRBD2. The length of the CDR3 is 15 residues. CDR1 and CDR2 (germline): MNHEY, SMNVEV (reference sequence). With V trimmed by 3 bases and J by 6 bases, 8 bases remained unmatched. CDR3 bases: TGTGCCAGCAGTTTTGGGGCGGGGGTTACCAATGAGCAGTTCTTC. Its protein is CASSFGAGVTNEQFF.

This chain joins TRBV12-3 or TRBV12-4 and TRBJ2-1; 14 positions match TRBD2. The J call may be incorrect, as the DNA end agrees better with TRBJ2-7. The CDR3 spans 16 residues. The CDR3 nucleotides read TGTGCCAGCAGTGGGGGACTAGCGGGAGTCAACAATGAGCAGTACTTC. Protein: CASSGGLAGVNNEQYF.

The chain combines TRBV4-1 with TRBJ2-1, with a tentative D call TRBD2 (5 bases). Germline CDR1 reads MGHRA; CDR2 reads YSYEKL. V lost 1 base and J lost 4, with 8 bases in between. This CDR3 contains 14 residues. CDR3 sequence reads: CASSQGTGYNEQFF. The CDR3 nucleotides read TGCGCCAGCAGCCAAGGGACGGGATACAATGAGCAGTTCTTC.

This clonotype was seen a few times. V usage is TRBV6-1 and J usage is TRBJ1-2, with D tentatively TRBD1 (6 bases). The CDR3 extends over 13 amino acids. Trimming left V 2 bases short and J 4 bases short, with 8 bases between. CDR1 MNHNS and CDR2 SASEGT come from the germline V gene. The CDR3 sequence is CASSETGTYGYTF. The CDR3 DNA is TGTGCCAGCAGTGAAACAGGGACCTATGGCTACACCTTC.

The rearrangement joins TRBV6-2 or TRBV6-3 to TRBJ1-2; D is uncertain. Germline loops: CDR1 MNHEY, CDR2 SVGEGT. Trimming removed 6 bases from V and 8 bases from J, with 13 bases in between. This CDR3 comprises 12 residues. In DNA, the CDR3 is TGTGCCAGCAGCCTACCCCTTCGGGGCTACACCTTC. Its protein product is CASSLPLRGYTF.

V is TRBV20-1 and J is TRBJ2-1; TRBD1 aligns across 9 bases. The V and J ends lost 3 bases and 1 base, in that order; junction bases with no gene match: 4. The CDR3 has 15 amino acids. Germline V gene data show CDR1 as DFQATT and CDR2 as SNEGSKA (reference sequence). In DNA, the CDR3 is TGCAGTGCTAGTGGGGGACAGGGTTCCTACAATGAGCAGTTCTTC. Amino acids: CSASGGQGSYNEQFF.

This clonotype was recorded many times. The gene calls are TRBV27 and TRBJ2-1; D is uncertain. From germline, CDR1 is MNHEY and CDR2 SMNVEV (reference sequence). The ends were cut back, 5 bases at V and 8 bases at J, with 10 bases in the middle. This CDR3 is built from 12 residues. The CDR3 region has the DNA TGTGCCAGCAGTCAGGATTTCGATGAGCAGTTCTTC. Translated, it gives CASSQDFDEQFF.

This clonotype came up many times. The J gene is TRBJ2-7, the V gene TRBV5-4; 8 bases fit TRBD1. Germline V gives CDR1 SGHNT, CDR2 YYREEE (reference sequence). J was trimmed by 3 bases and V by 0 bases; bases with no gene match: 5. The CDR3 contains 15 residues. The CDR3 spells CASSLVGTGLYEQYF. In DNA, the CDR3 is TGTGCCAGCAGCTTGGTGGGGACAGGCCTCTACGAGCAGTACTTC.

Of note for this clonotype: It may be a read error: a sequence one base away is much more abundant. CDR3 sequence: CASSEAGEQYF. The CDR3 bases are TGTGCCAGCAGTGAAGCAGGGGAGCAGTACTTC. The chain carries TRBV6-1 and TRBJ2-3, with no clear D. The end of the DNA fits TRBJ2-7 better, so the J call may be wrong. This CDR3 contains 11 residues. Germline lookup yields CDR1 MNHNS and CDR2 SASEGT.

The CDR3 DNA follows: TGCAGCGTTGAAGACCCCGACAGGGGCACTGAAGCTTTCTTT. It is translated as CSVEDPDRGTEAFF. The chain joins TRBV29-1 to TRBJ1-1; 8 bases are shared with TRBD1. The germline V gene encodes CDR1 SQVTM and CDR2 ANQGSEA. CDR3 size: 14 residues. The ends lost 0 bases at V and 4 bases at J; junction bases unmatched: 4. The entire variable domain, with the rest obtained from reference TRBV29-1 and TRBJ1-1, is as follows: SAVISQKPSRDICQRGTSLTIQCQVDSQVTMMFWYRQQPGQSLTLIATANQGSEATYESGFVIDKFPISRPNLTFSTLTVSNMSPEDSSIYLCSVEDPDRGTEAFFGQGTRLTVV.

Ten or more counts support this clonotype. The V call is TRBV30, the J call TRBJ2-5; no firm D call. The J call is doubtful: the DNA matches TRBJ2-7 better. Germline V gene data show CDR1 as GTSNPN and CDR2 as SVGIG (reference sequence). CDR3 length: 11 amino acids. CDR3 amino acids: CAWMVGYEQYF. The CDR3 nucleotides are TGTGCCTGGATGGTGGGATACGAGCAGTACTTC.

This chain uses TRBV19 with TRBJ2-2; D not resolved. From germline, CDR1 is LNHDA and CDR2 SQIVND (reference sequence). The CDR3 runs 15 residues. The V and J ends lost 3 bases and 3 bases respectively, with 11 bases between them. CDR3 protein: CASSIGRRDTGELFF. The CDR3 bases are TGTGCCAGTAGTATTGGACGCCGTGACACCGGGGAGCTGTTTTTT.

The rearrangement joins TRBV6-1 to TRBJ2-3, with D possibly TRBD2 on 5 matching bases. Germline V gene lookup returns CDR1 MNHNS and CDR2 SASEGT. The CDR3 has 13 residues. The germline V and J ends were trimmed by 2 bases and 5 bases, with 8 bases remaining between them. The CDR3 loop reads CASSEMGVDTQYF. CDR3 DNA: TGTGCCAGCAGTGAAATGGGAGTAGATACGCAGTATTTT.

This chain joins TRBV6-6 and TRBJ1-2; 9 bases fit TRBD1. Trimming removed 5 bases from V and 2 bases from J; junction bases left unmatched: 6. Germline CDR1 MNHNY, CDR2 SVGAGI (reference sequence). This CDR3 is built from 15 residues. This CDR3 reads CASSQGTGRNYGYTF. CDR3 DNA: TGTGCCAGCAGTCAAGGGACAGGGAGGAACTATGGCTACACCTTC.

The chain employs TRBV6-4 and TRBJ2-6; D unclear. The germline gives CDR1 MRHNA, CDR2 SNTAGT. CDR3 length: 15 amino acids. The germline V and J ends were trimmed by 0 bases and 4 bases, with 7 bases remaining between them. In DNA form, the CDR3 reads TGTGCCAGCAGTGACTCTCTAGGGGGGGCCAACGTCCTGACTTTC. This translates into CASSDSLGGANVLTF.

Ten or more counts support this clonotype. The J gene is TRBJ1-4, the V gene TRBV6-6, with D perhaps TRBD1 (5 bases). Germline V gene lookup returns CDR1 MNHNY and CDR2 SVGAGI (reference sequence). The V gene lost 6 bases and the J gene lost 8 bases, with 28 bases spanning the gap. The CDR3 contains 18 residues. DNA of the CDR3: TGTGCCAGCAGCCTGAATCCAGGCGGAGCAGGGCATGAAGAAAAACTGTTTTTT. The encoded protein is CASSLNPGGAGHEEKLFF.